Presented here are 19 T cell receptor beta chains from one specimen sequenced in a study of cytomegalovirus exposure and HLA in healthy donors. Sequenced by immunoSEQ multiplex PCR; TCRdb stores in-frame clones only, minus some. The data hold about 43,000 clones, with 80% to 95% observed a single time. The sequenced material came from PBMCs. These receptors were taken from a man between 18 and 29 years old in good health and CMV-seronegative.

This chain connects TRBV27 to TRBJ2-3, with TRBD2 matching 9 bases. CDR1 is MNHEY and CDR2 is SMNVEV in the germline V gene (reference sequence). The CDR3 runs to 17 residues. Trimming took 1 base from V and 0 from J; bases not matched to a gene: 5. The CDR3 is CASSLWSLAGSTDTQYF. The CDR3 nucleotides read TGTGCCAGCAGTTTATGGTCACTAGCGGGTAGCACAGATACGCAGTATTTT.

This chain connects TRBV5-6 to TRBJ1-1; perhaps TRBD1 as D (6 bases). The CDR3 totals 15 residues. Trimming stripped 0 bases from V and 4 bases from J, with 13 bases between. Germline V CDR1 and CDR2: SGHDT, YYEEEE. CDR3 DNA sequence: TGTGCCAGCAGCTTGGAGCAGGGGCAGGGCACTGAAGCTTTCTTT. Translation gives CASSLEQGQGTEAFF. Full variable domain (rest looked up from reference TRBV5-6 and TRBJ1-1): DAGVTQSPTHLIKTRGQQVTLRCSPKSGHDTVSWYQQALGQGPQFIFQYYEEEERQRGNFPDRFSGHQFPNYSSELNVNALLLGDSALYLCASSLEQGQGTEAFFGQGTRLTVV.

The CDR3 protein is CASSFRGGASQPQHF. CDR3 DNA: TGTGCCAGCAGCTTTCGTGGGGGCGCATCCCAGCCCCAGCATTTT. The chain combines TRBV5-8 with TRBJ1-5, with a possible D match to TRBD1 (6 bases). This CDR3 has 15 amino acids. Germline lookup yields CDR1 SGHTS and CDR2 YDEGEE. V lost 2 bases and J 7 bases, leaving 16 bases between the germline ends.

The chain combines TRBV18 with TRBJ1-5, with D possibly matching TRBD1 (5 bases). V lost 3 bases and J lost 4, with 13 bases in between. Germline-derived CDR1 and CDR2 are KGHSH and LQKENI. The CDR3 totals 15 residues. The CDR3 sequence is CASSPTRQTNQPQHF. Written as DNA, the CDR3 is TGTGCCAGCTCACCGACCCGACAGACTAATCAGCCCCAGCATTTT. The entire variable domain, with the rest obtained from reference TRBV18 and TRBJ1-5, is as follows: NAGVMQNPRHLVRRRGQEARLRCSPMKGHSHVYWYRQLPEEGLKFMVYLQKENIIDESGMPKERFSAEFPKEGPSILRIQQVVRGDSAAYFCASSPTRQTNQPQHFGDGTRLSIL.

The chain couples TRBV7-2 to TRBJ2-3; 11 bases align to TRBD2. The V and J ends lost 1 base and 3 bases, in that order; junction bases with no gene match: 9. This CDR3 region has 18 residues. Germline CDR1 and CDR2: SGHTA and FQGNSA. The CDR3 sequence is CASSLVASGRLRTDTQYF. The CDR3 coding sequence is TGTGCCAGCAGCTTAGTGGCTAGCGGGAGGTTAAGGACAGATACGCAGTATTTT.

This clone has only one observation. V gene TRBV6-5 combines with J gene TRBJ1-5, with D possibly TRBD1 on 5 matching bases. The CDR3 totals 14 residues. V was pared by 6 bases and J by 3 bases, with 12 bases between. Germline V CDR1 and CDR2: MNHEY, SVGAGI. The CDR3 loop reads CASRKDINNQPQHF. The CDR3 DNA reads TGTGCCAGCAGAAAGGACATCAACAATCAGCCCCAGCATTTT.

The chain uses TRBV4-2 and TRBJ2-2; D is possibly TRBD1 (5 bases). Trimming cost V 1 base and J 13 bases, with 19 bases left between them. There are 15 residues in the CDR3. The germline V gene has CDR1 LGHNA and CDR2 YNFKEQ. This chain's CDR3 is CASSQVSDRATGLFF. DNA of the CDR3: TGTGCCAGCAGCCAAGTGTCTGACAGAGCTACAGGGCTGTTTTTT.

The CDR3, as DNA: TGTGCCAGCAGCTCGGACAGGGTGAGCACTGAAGCTTTCTTT. It encodes CASSSDRVSTEAFF. This chain links TRBV7-8 with TRBJ1-1, with TRBD1 matching 8 bases. The CDR3 spans 14 residues. The ends lost 4 bases at V and 4 bases at J; junction bases unmatched: 5. The germline V gene has CDR1 SGHVS and CDR2 FQNEAQ. The full variable domain, its missing parts supplied by reference TRBV7-8 and TRBJ1-1, is GAGVSQSPRYKVAKRGQDVALRCDPISGHVSLFWYQQALGQGPEFLTYFQNEAQLDKSGLPSDRFFAERPEGSVSTLKIQRTQQEDSAVYLCASSSDRVSTEAFFGQGTRLTVV.

For the CDR3, the DNA is TGTGCCAGCAGTTCCGGGACAGGGCCCGAGCAGTACTTC. Translating gives CASSSGTGPEQYF. This chain links TRBV27 with TRBJ2-7; 9 positions match TRBD1. Per germline, CDR1 MNHEY and CDR2 SMNVEV (reference sequence). V lost 4 bases and J lost 6; bases outside the gene matches: 4. The CDR3 totals 13 residues.

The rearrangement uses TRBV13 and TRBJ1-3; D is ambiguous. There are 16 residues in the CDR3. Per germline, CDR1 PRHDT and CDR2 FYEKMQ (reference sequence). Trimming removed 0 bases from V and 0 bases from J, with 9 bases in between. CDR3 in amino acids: CASSLGAGSSGNTIYF. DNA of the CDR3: TGTGCCAGCAGCTTAGGTGCCGGGAGCTCTGGAAACACCATATATTTT.

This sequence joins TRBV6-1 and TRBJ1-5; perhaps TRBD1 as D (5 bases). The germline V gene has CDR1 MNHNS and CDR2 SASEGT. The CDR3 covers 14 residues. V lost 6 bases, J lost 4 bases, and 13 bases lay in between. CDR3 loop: CASRPSGWNQPQHF. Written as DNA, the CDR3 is TGTGCCAGCAGACCTTCAGGGTGGAATCAGCCCCAGCATTTT.

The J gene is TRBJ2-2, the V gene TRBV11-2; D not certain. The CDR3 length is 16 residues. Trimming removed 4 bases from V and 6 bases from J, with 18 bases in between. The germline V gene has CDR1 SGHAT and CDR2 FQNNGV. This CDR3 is CASSSVQGFAAGELFF. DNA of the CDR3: TGTGCCAGCAGCTCAGTACAAGGATTTGCGGCCGGGGAGCTGTTTTTT.

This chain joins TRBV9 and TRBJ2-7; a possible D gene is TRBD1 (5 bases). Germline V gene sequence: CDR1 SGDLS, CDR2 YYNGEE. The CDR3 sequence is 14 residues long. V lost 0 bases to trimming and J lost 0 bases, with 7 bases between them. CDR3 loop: CASSVGRGSYEQYF. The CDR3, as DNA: TGTGCCAGCAGCGTAGGTAGGGGCTCCTACGAGCAGTACTTC.

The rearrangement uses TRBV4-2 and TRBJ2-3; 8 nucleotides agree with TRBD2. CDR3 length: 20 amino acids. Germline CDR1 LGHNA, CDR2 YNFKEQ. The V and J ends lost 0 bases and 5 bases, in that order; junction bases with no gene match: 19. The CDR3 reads CASSQDLPLLSGGRGDTQYF. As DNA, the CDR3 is TGTGCCAGCAGCCAAGATCTCCCACTACTAAGCGGGGGAAGGGGAGATACGCAGTATTTT.

The CDR3 reads CATSAGAGQPQHF. The CDR3, as DNA: TGTGCCACCAGCGCGGGGGCTGGGCAGCCCCAGCATTTT. The chain uses TRBV15 and TRBJ1-5; D might be TRBD1 (6 bases). CDR1 is LNHNV and CDR2 is YYDKDF in the germline V gene (reference sequence). V was shortened by 5 bases and J by 7 bases, with 12 bases between the two germline ends. This CDR3 has 13 amino acids. The full variable domain, its missing parts supplied by reference TRBV15 and TRBJ1-5, is DAMVIQNPRYQVTQFGKPVTLSCSQTLNHNVMYWYQQKSSQAPKLLFHYYDKDFNNEADTPDNFQSRRPNTSFCFLDIRSPGLGDTAMYLCATSAGAGQPQHFGDGTRLSIL.

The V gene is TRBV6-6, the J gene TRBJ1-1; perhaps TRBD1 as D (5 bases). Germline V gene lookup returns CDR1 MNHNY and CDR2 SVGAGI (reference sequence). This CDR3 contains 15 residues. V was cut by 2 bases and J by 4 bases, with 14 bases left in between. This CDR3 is CASSYTGIGGTEAFF. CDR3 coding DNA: TGTGCCAGCAGTTACACCGGGATCGGGGGCACTGAAGCTTTCTTT.

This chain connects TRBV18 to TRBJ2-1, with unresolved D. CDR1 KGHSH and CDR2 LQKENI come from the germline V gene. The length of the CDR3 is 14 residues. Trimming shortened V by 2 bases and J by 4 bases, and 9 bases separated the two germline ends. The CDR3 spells CASSPELLYNEQFF. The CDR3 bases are TGTGCCAGCTCACCAGAGCTGTTATACAATGAGCAGTTCTTC.

CDR3 loop: CASSQVSSPNTEAFF. CDR3 in DNA: TGCGCCAGCAGCCAAGTATCGTCCCCGAACACTGAAGCTTTCTTT. This chain uses TRBV4-1 with TRBJ1-1; D is uncertain. Germline V CDR1 and CDR2: MGHRA, YSYEKL. With 1 base removed from V and 1 base from J, the gap between germline ends came to 10 bases. The CDR3 runs to 15 residues.

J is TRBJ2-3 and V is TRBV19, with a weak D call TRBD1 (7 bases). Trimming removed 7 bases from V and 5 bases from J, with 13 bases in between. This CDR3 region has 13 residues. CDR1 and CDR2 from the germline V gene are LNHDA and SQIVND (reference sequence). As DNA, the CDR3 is TGTGCCAGTACCCCAGGGGGGAAAGATACGCAGTATTTT. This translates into CASTPGGKDTQYF.